The 32 T cell receptor beta chains given below trace back to one sample, sequenced in a study of cytomegalovirus exposure and HLA in healthy donors. With 60 Vbeta and 13 Jbeta primers, the PCR was carried out. Using immunoSEQ multiplex PCR, the repertoire was profiled, and TCRdb retains in-frame clones only, with some absent. The data show about 180,000 clones, about 81% seen once. The sequenced sample was PBMCs. The receptors shown here come from a woman in her twenties or thirties in good health and CMV-seronegative.

This clone was detected only a few times. The chain links TRBV6-5 to TRBJ1-5; the D gene is possibly TRBD1 (5 bases). V was shortened by 6 bases and J by 4 bases, with 10 bases between the two germline ends. The CDR3 runs 13 residues. Germline V lookup: CDR1 MNHEY, CDR2 SVGAGI. The CDR3 region has the DNA TGTGCCAGCAGCAGGGACTCAAATCAGCCCCAGCATTTT. Translated, it gives CASSRDSNQPQHF.

Regarding this clone: The sample contains more than one DNA sequence encoding this CDR3. The rearrangement uses TRBV5-1 and TRBJ2-1, with TRBD2 matching over 7 bases. V was clipped by 0 bases and J by 1 base; unmatched bases: 1. The CDR3 consists of 15 residues. Germline-derived CDR1 and CDR2 are SGHRS and YFSETQ. The CDR3 is CASSLGGGSYNEQFF. CDR3 DNA: TGCGCCAGCAGCTTGGGGGGGGGATCCTACAATGAGCAGTTCTTC.

This clone was recorded a few times. The V call is TRBV7-2, the J call TRBJ2-3; D is ambiguous. V was clipped by 5 bases and J by 6 bases, with 9 bases between them. In germline, CDR1 is SGHTA, CDR2 FQGNSA. CDR3 length equals 12 residues. The CDR3 loop is CASSPIIDTQYF. In nucleotides, the CDR3 is TGTGCCAGCAGCCCAATCATTGATACGCAGTATTTT.

This clone was found once. J is TRBJ2-7 and V is TRBV28; TRBD2 matches 12 bases. CDR1 is MDHEN, CDR2 SYDVKM, per germline. The CDR3 covers 16 residues. With 0 bases clipped from V and 4 bases from J, the junction kept 4 bases outside the gene matches. DNA for the CDR3: TGTGCCAGCAGTTTATGGACTAGCGGGAGACCTTACGAGCAGTACTTC. Protein product: CASSLWTSGRPYEQYF.

The rearrangement uses TRBV27 and TRBJ2-3; 7 bases align to TRBD1. CDR1 and CDR2 from the germline V gene are MNHEY and SMNVEV (reference sequence). This CDR3 comprises 14 residues. J was trimmed by 2 bases and V by 8 bases; bases with no gene match: 7. The CDR3 protein is CASGSGTDTDTQYF. CDR3 in DNA: TGTGCCAGCGGATCCGGGACAGACACAGATACGCAGTATTTT.

The genes are TRBV6-1 and TRBJ2-6, with unresolved D. The V gene lost 1 base and the J gene lost 3 bases, with 4 bases spanning the gap. The CDR3 is 14 residues long. Germline V gene sequence: CDR1 MNHNS, CDR2 SASEGT. In nucleotides, the CDR3 is TGTGCCAGCAGTGAAGGTATTGGGGCCAACGTCCTGACTTTC. It is translated as CASSEGIGANVLTF.

Comments on this clone: Relative to the germline gene, one junction end is altered; a read error may explain this. The V call is TRBV7-7, the J call TRBJ2-7, with D perhaps TRBD2 (6 bases). The germline V gene has CDR1 SSHAT and CDR2 FNYEAQ (reference sequence). The CDR3 extends over 14 amino acids. The CDR3 DNA follows: TGTGCTAGCAGCCCGGGTAGCGGCTCCTACGAGCAGTACTTC. Protein sequence: CASSPGSGSYEQYF.

This clone was found once. The chain links TRBV10-1 to TRBJ2-1; 7 bases line up with TRBD1. The CDR3 covers 14 residues. Germline-derived CDR1 and CDR2 are WNHNN and SYGVQD (reference sequence). Losses at the gene ends were 4 bases for V and 6 bases for J; bases not matched to a gene: 6. The CDR3 nucleotides are TGCGCCAGCAGTGTTGGACAGGAATCCAATGAGCAGTTCTTC. This translates into CASSVGQESNEQFF.

The rearrangement joins TRBV5-1 to TRBJ2-7, with 8 positions matching TRBD1. Unmatched junction bases numbered 12, after V lost 4 bases and J lost 6 bases. Germline assignment: CDR1 SGHRS and CDR2 YFSETQ. This CDR3 region has 15 residues. The CDR3, as DNA: TGCGCCAGCAGCCCATCCGGACAGGGCGGATCCGAGCAGTACTTC. It translates to CASSPSGQGGSEQYF.

Only a few counts were recorded for this clone. The rearrangement links TRBV7-9 to TRBJ2-2, with TRBD1 matching over 9 bases. Germline trimming cut 1 base from V and 5 bases from J; bases unmatched to any gene: 2. Per the germline V gene, CDR1 is SEHNR and CDR2 is FQNEAQ (reference sequence). This CDR3 is built from 15 residues. The CDR3 DNA sequence: TGTGCCAGCAGCTTAGAACAGGGGGCAACCGGGGAGCTGTTTTTT. It specifies CASSLEQGATGELFF.

Note on this clone: At one end, the junction sequence differs from germline, possibly due to a read error. V is TRBV27 and J is TRBJ2-7; the match to TRBD2 covers 10 bases. CDR1 is MNHEY and CDR2 is SMNVEV in the germline V gene (reference sequence). CDR3 length: 15 residues. The DNA for the CDR3 is TGTGCCAGCAGAAAAGGACTAGCGGATTCCTACGGGCAGTACTTC. It codes for CASRKGLADSYGQYF.

The V call is TRBV28, the J call TRBJ2-3, with a possible D match to TRBD2 (5 bases). CDR1 is MDHEN, CDR2 SYDVKM, per germline. Trimming left V 5 bases short and J 3 bases short, with 12 bases between. The CDR3 is made up of 14 amino acids. The CDR3 DNA sequence: TGTGCCAGCAGTGAACTAGTTGGTACAGATACGCAGTATTTT. Encoded protein: CASSELVGTDTQYF.

The chain links TRBV6-5 to TRBJ2-3; the D gene is possibly TRBD2 (6 bases). V gave up 3 bases and J gave up 4 bases, with 14 bases separating them. Germline V gives CDR1 MNHEY, CDR2 SVGAGI. CDR3 length equals 15 residues. The chain's CDR3 is CASSYTGVRADTQYF. The CDR3 DNA follows: TGTGCCAGCAGTTATACGGGGGTTAGAGCAGATACGCAGTATTTT.

The table lists this clone with a count of one. V usage is TRBV9 and J usage is TRBJ2-3; D is uncertain. Germline loops: CDR1 SGDLS, CDR2 YYNGEE. CDR3 size: 14 residues. V lost 0 bases to trimming and J lost 2 bases, with 7 bases between them. This CDR3 is CASSVDFSTDTQYF. The CDR3 nucleotides read TGTGCCAGCAGCGTAGATTTCTCCACAGATACGCAGTATTTT.

This clone was recorded a few times. This chain uses TRBV4-1 with TRBJ2-7; tentative D call: TRBD2 (5 bases). Trimming shortened V by 4 bases and J by 0 bases, and 16 bases separated the two germline ends. CDR3 length: 16 residues. CDR1 and CDR2 (germline): MGHRA, YSYEKL. DNA of the CDR3: TGCGCCAGCAGCCCTACTAGGCTACTAATCTCCTACGAGCAGTACTTC. Its protein is CASSPTRLLISYEQYF.

V and J are TRBV11-3 and TRBJ2-1, with 7 positions matching TRBD2. Germline loops: CDR1 SGHNT, CDR2 YENEEA. V lost 1 base and J lost 5; bases outside the gene matches: 2. This CDR3 has 14 residues. Here the CDR3 reads CASSLGDYNNEQFF. The CDR3 DNA reads TGTGCCAGCAGCTTAGGGGACTACAACAATGAGCAGTTCTTC.

The V gene is TRBV19, the J gene TRBJ1-2, with 8 positions matching TRBD1. In germline, CDR1 is LNHDA, CDR2 SQIVND (reference sequence). V was clipped by 3 bases and J by 0 bases; unmatched bases: 6. The CDR3 runs 16 residues. In nucleotides, the CDR3 is TGTGCCAGTAGTATCTCAGGACAGGGAACTAACTATGGCTACACCTTC. Amino acids: CASSISGQGTNYGYTF.

This clone appeared a single time. This rearrangement joins TRBV19 to TRBJ1-1; weak D call: TRBD1 (5 bases). Per the germline V gene, CDR1 is LNHDA and CDR2 is SQIVND (reference sequence). Trimming cost V 1 base and J 4 bases, with 13 bases left between them. The CDR3 has 15 residues. DNA of the CDR3: TGTGCCAGTAGTATAGGCATGGGCGGGGGCACTGAAGCTTTCTTT. Its translation is CASSIGMGGGTEAFF.

The rearrangement joins TRBV27 to TRBJ2-7; D remains ambiguous. V lost 5 bases and J lost 4, with 18 bases in between. This CDR3 is built from 15 residues. The germline V gene encodes CDR1 MNHEY and CDR2 SMNVEV (reference sequence). CDR3: CASSPSSNLLYEQYF. CDR3 sequence (DNA): TGTGCCAGCAGTCCCTCGAGCAACCTACTTTACGAGCAGTACTTC.

J is TRBJ2-3 and V is TRBV4-3; D may be TRBD2 (5 bases). The CDR3 loop spans 13 amino acids. The ends were cut back, 4 bases at V and 8 bases at J, with 13 bases in the middle. Germline-derived CDR1 and CDR2 are LGHNA and YSLEER. For the CDR3, the DNA is TGCGCCAGCAGCCCGAAGGAGGCAGGTACGCAGTATTTT. Encoded protein: CASSPKEAGTQYF.

The J gene is TRBJ1-2, the V gene TRBV28; weak D call: TRBD1 (5 bases). Germline V gene sequence: CDR1 MDHEN, CDR2 SYDVKM. The CDR3 contains 15 residues. Trimming removed 6 bases from V and 2 bases from J, with 16 bases in between. The CDR3 coding sequence is TGTGCCAGCAGCCCCCAGGTGGGGGGGAACTATGGCTACACCTTC. Residues: CASSPQVGGNYGYTF.

The gene calls are TRBV4-1 and TRBJ2-7, with TRBD1 identical over 9 bases. The length of the CDR3 is 15 residues. After removal of 0 bases from V and 2 bases from J, the junction contained 2 bases not matched to a gene. The germline V gene encodes CDR1 MGHRA and CDR2 YSYEKL. CDR3 coding DNA: TGCGCCAGCAGCCAAGACCGGGACAGGGCCTACGAGCAGTACTTC. As protein: CASSQDRDRAYEQYF.

CDR3: CASSPPGLGFNEQFF. The CDR3 DNA reads as TGTGCCAGCTCACCACCGGGACTAGGCTTCAATGAGCAGTTCTTC. This chain links TRBV18 with TRBJ2-1, with 8 bases that match TRBD2. The germline gives CDR1 KGHSH, CDR2 LQKENI. CDR3 length equals 15 residues. V lost 0 bases to trimming and J lost 6 bases; unmatched junction nucleotides: 4.

This sequence joins TRBV29-1 and TRBJ2-7, with 8 bases matching TRBD1. From germline, CDR1 is SQVTM and CDR2 ANQGSEA. V dropped 2 bases and J dropped 6; count of bases not matched to a gene: 6. The CDR3 is 13 amino acids. The CDR3 coding sequence is TGCAGCGTTGAAATACACAGGGGGTGCGAGCAGTACTTC. Translated: CSVEIHRGCEQYF.

Here the CDR3 DNA reads TGTGCCAGCAGTCCCCTGGGGGGGCACTTAGGCAATCAGCCCCAGCATTTT. Amino acid sequence: CASSPLGGHLGNQPQHF. This chain links TRBV27 with TRBJ1-5; possible D gene TRBD1, 6 bases. The CDR3 runs 17 residues. Germline CDR1 MNHEY, CDR2 SMNVEV (reference sequence). Deletions cut 5 bases from V and 2 bases from J, with 19 bases between.

This chain connects TRBV28 to TRBJ1-3; 8 nucleotides agree with TRBD1. CDR1 is MDHEN, CDR2 SYDVKM, per germline. The CDR3 has 17 residues. The J segment lost 2 bases and the V segment lost 4 bases, leaving 10 bases of the junction unmatched. CDR3 residues: CASSSLRSTGAGNTIYF. In nucleotides, the CDR3 is TGTGCCAGCAGTTCCCTAAGGTCGACAGGGGCTGGAAACACCATATATTTT.

This rearrangement joins TRBV6-5 to TRBJ2-3; the D is unclear. CDR1 is MNHEY and CDR2 is SVGAGI in the germline V gene. The CDR3 contains 15 residues. The V end lost 2 bases, the J end lost 0 bases, and 9 bases lay between the germline ends. The CDR3: CASSYSPSSTDTQYF. Written as DNA, the CDR3 is TGTGCCAGCAGTTACAGCCCCTCTAGCACAGATACGCAGTATTTT.

This clone came up once. J is TRBJ1-1 and V is TRBV6-1; D might be TRBD1 (6 bases). Trimming left V 4 bases short and J 2 bases short, with 8 bases between. This CDR3 is built from 13 residues. Germline V CDR1 and CDR2: MNHNS, SASEGT. As DNA, the CDR3 is TGTGCCAGCAGTGTACAGGGAAACACTGAAGCTTTCTTT. It codes for CASSVQGNTEAFF.

This rearrangement joins TRBV19 to TRBJ2-7, with D possibly being TRBD1 (6 bases). V was trimmed by 7 bases and J by 5 bases, leaving 15 bases between them. The germline V gene has CDR1 LNHDA and CDR2 SQIVND (reference sequence). CDR3 length: 13 residues. The CDR3 DNA sequence: TGTGCCAGTACCCCTCCAGGGGAAAACGAGCAGTACTTC. Encoded protein: CASTPPGENEQYF. The complete variable domain, with remaining parts taken from reference TRBV19 and TRBJ2-7, reads DGGITQSPKYLFRKEGQNVTLSCEQNLNHDAMYWYRQDPGQGLRLIYYSQIVNDFQKGDIAEGYSVSREKKESFPLTVTSAQKNPTAFYLCASTPPGENEQYFGPGTRLTVT.

The V call is TRBV6-5, the J call TRBJ2-7; a possible D gene is TRBD2 (5 bases). Germline V gene lookup returns CDR1 MNHEY and CDR2 SVGAGI. This CDR3 has 12 amino acids. Trimming pared 7 bases from V and 4 bases from J, leaving 11 bases between. In DNA, the CDR3 is TGTGCCAGCACCGAAAGCGGTTACGAGCAGTACTTC. It yields the protein CASTESGYEQYF.

In its sample, this clone was seen a few times. The chain employs TRBV7-8 and TRBJ2-3, with 8 bases lining up with TRBD1. Losses at the gene ends were 1 base for V and 1 base for J; bases not matched to a gene: 4. The CDR3 length is 16 residues. Per the germline V gene, CDR1 is SGHVS and CDR2 is FQNEAQ. The CDR3 reads CASSLEEQGGTDTQYF. The CDR3 DNA reads TGTGCCAGCAGCTTAGAGGAACAGGGGGGCACAGATACGCAGTATTTT.

This clone was seen only a few times. The rearrangement joins TRBV28 to TRBJ1-4; D unresolved. V gave up 6 bases and J gave up 5 bases, with 13 bases separating them. The CDR3 has 14 residues. Germline V CDR1 and CDR2: MDHEN, SYDVKM. The CDR3 DNA sequence: TGTGCCAGCAGCCGCGGTGGTGGCAATGAAAAACTGTTTTTT. Encoded protein: CASSRGGGNEKLFF.